The 21 T cell receptor beta chains below come from one sample, sequenced in a study of shared clonotypes between healthy human individuals. Libraries were prepared by immunoSEQ multiplex PCR; TCRdb keeps only in-frame clonotypes and omits some of them. The sample shows roughly 300,000 clones, around 87% of them seen only once. The specimen sequenced was memory CD8+ T cells sorted from blood. Sample subset: CD45RO+ cells pooled with CCR7-negative TemRA cells. The receptors derive from a man between 18 and 35 years old in good health.

In this sample, this clone turned up once. V is TRBV7-3 and J is TRBJ2-5; perhaps TRBD2 as D (6 bases). Germline CDR1 SGHTA, CDR2 FQGTGA. This CDR3 has 15 amino acids. The V gene lost 2 bases and the J gene lost 5 bases, with 15 bases spanning the gap. CDR3 bases: TGTGCCAGCAGCTTAGCGGGGTCCCGGATGGAGACCCAGTACTTC. It is translated as CASSLAGSRMETQYF.

The chain employs TRBV27 and TRBJ2-1; TRBD2 matches at 7 bases. After removal of 3 bases from V and 8 bases from J, the junction contained 4 bases not matched to a gene. The CDR3 consists of 13 residues. Looked up from germline, CDR1 is MNHEY and CDR2 is SMNVEV (reference sequence). CDR3 sequence (DNA): TGTGCCAGCAGTTTTATAGCGGGCCATGAGCAGTTCTTC. It is translated as CASSFIAGHEQFF.

The chain uses TRBV7-9 and TRBJ2-7; TRBD1 aligns across 7 bases. Germline lookup yields CDR1 SEHNR and CDR2 FQNEAQ (reference sequence). J lost 2 bases, V lost 2 bases, and 3 bases had no gene match. The CDR3 extends over 14 amino acids. Written as DNA, the CDR3 is TGTGCCAGCAGCTTACAGGGGGACACCTACGAGCAGTACTTC. Translation: CASSLQGDTYEQYF.

This clone has a handful of counts. This rearrangement joins TRBV6-1 to TRBJ2-7; 7 positions agree with TRBD1. CDR3 size: 15 residues. The ends lost 1 base at V and 3 bases at J; junction bases unmatched: 6. Germline V gene data show CDR1 as MNHNS and CDR2 as SASEGT. The CDR3 loop is CASSEGEGGIYEQYF. CDR3 in DNA: TGTGCCAGCAGTGAAGGAGAAGGGGGCATCTACGAGCAGTACTTC.

CDR3 protein: CASSEAGDKGSGNTIYF. The CDR3 DNA follows: TGTGCCAGCAGTGAAGCGGGGGACAAGGGCTCTGGAAACACCATATATTTT. This chain connects TRBV6-1 to TRBJ1-3, with D possibly being TRBD1 (6 bases). CDR1 and CDR2 from the germline V gene are MNHNS and SASEGT. The CDR3 consists of 17 residues. Trimming took 0 bases from V and 0 from J, leaving 12 bases between them.

This clone was observed at least ten times. In DNA form, the CDR3 reads TGCGCCAGCAGCCTGGTGGGAATCGACAGTGCAACTAATGAAAAACTGTTTTTT. This codes for CASSLVGIDSATNEKLFF. The V and J genes are TRBV5-1 and TRBJ1-4, with D possibly TRBD1 on 5 matching bases. Germline CDR1 reads SGHRS; CDR2 reads YFSETQ. The CDR3 is made up of 18 amino acids. Trimming stripped 4 bases from V and 0 bases from J, with 19 bases between.

The sample holds a few counts of this clone. The gene calls are TRBV6-5 and TRBJ2-5, with D tentatively TRBD2 (5 bases). Trimming pared 0 bases from V and 5 bases from J, leaving 13 bases between. Looked up from germline, CDR1 is MNHEY and CDR2 is SVGAGI. The CDR3 spans 15 residues. CDR3 in DNA: TGTGCCAGCAGTTACTCCGCCCTAGGAGGCGAGACCCAGTACTTC. Translating it yields CASSYSALGGETQYF.

The rearrangement uses TRBV4-1 and TRBJ1-1; D perhaps matches TRBD1 (6 bases). The CDR3 is 16 residues long. Between the trimmed V and J ends, which lost 1 base and 1 base, there was a span of 13 bases. Per germline, CDR1 MGHRA and CDR2 YSYEKL. Here the CDR3 reads CASSQGGGGKNTEAFF. CDR3 coding DNA: TGCGCCAGCAGCCAAGGGGGAGGGGGTAAGAACACTGAAGCTTTCTTT.

The chain uses TRBV7-9 and TRBJ1-6; maybe TRBD1 (6 bases). The CDR3 covers 16 residues. Germline-derived CDR1 and CDR2 are SEHNR and FQNEAQ (reference sequence). The V end lost 7 bases, the J end lost 8 bases, and 21 bases lay between the germline ends. CDR3 in DNA: TGTGCCAGCACCACACATGGGGGCAGCAGCGATTCACCCCTCCACTTT. Translation gives CASTTHGGSSDSPLHF.

J is TRBJ2-7 and V is TRBV4-1; 8 bases agree with TRBD1. The CDR3 has 14 residues. V lost 3 bases and J lost 3; bases outside the gene matches: 4. Germline V gives CDR1 MGHRA, CDR2 YSYEKL. The CDR3 region has the DNA TGCGCCAGCAGCCAGTGGACAGGGAGCTACGAGCAGTACTTC. Its translation: CASSQWTGSYEQYF.

The chain joins TRBV21-1 to TRBJ1-5; the D segment call TRBD1 is taken from the table without a DNA check. TRBV21-1 corresponds to a pseudogene. The CDR3 consists of 21 residues. The CDR3 is CASSKLHRTGELTVGNQPQHF. As DNA, the CDR3 is TGTGCCAGCAGCAAACTACATCGGACAGGGGAATTAACCGTCGGCAATCAGCCCCAGCATTTT.

Details on this clone: A far larger clone is only one base removed, so a read error is likely. The chain combines TRBV2 with TRBJ2-1; 9 bases are a match to TRBD2. The V gene end was trimmed by 1 base and the J gene end by 3 bases; junction bases not matched to a gene: 1. The CDR3 sequence is 15 residues long. Germline CDR1 reads SNHLY; CDR2 reads FYNNEI. The CDR3 loop reads CASSEGLAVYNEQFF. The CDR3 DNA is TGTGCCAGCAGTGAAGGACTAGCGGTCTACAATGAGCAGTTCTTC.

The rearrangement joins TRBV7-9 to TRBJ1-1, with 7 bases aligning to TRBD1. V gave up 7 bases and J gave up 2 bases; unmatched junction bases: 7. The CDR3 is made up of 14 amino acids. Germline V lookup: CDR1 SEHNR, CDR2 FQNEAQ (reference sequence). The CDR3: CASNFRGGNTEAFF. The CDR3 DNA follows: TGTGCCAGCAACTTCAGGGGGGGAAACACTGAAGCTTTCTTT.

The rearrangement uses TRBV10-3 and TRBJ2-7; D ambiguous. The V gene's germline CDR1 is ENHRY and CDR2 SYGVKD. This CDR3 is 14 amino acids long. The germline V and J ends were trimmed by 4 bases and 1 base, with 11 bases remaining between them. This CDR3 is CAISVGKGSYEQYF. DNA of the CDR3: TGTGCCATCAGTGTTGGGAAAGGGTCCTACGAGCAGTACTTC.

This clone was recorded once. This chain joins TRBV6-1 and TRBJ2-3; D could derive from TRBD1 or TRBD2 (5 bases each). The length of the CDR3 is 17 residues. Per the germline V gene, CDR1 is MNHNS and CDR2 is SASEGT. V was clipped by 4 bases and J by 3 bases, with 20 bases between them. CDR3 DNA sequence: TGTGCCAGCAGTGGACTCCTGGGGGAGTTTTTAACAGATACGCAGTATTTT. Its translation is CASSGLLGEFLTDTQYF.

The rearrangement joins TRBV5-6 to TRBJ2-3; 8 nucleotides match TRBD1. The length of the CDR3 is 13 residues. Germline CDR1 reads SGHDT; CDR2 reads YYEEEE. V lost 2 bases to trimming and J lost 9 bases; unmatched junction nucleotides: 5. This CDR3 reads CASSFQGAGTQYF. Here the CDR3 DNA reads TGTGCCAGCAGCTTCCAGGGGGCCGGGACGCAGTATTTT.

The chain recombines TRBV4-2 with TRBJ2-1; D remains ambiguous. This CDR3 comprises 12 residues. Germline CDR1 reads LGHNA; CDR2 reads YNFKEQ. V lost 4 bases and J 7 bases, leaving 8 bases between the germline ends. The CDR3 loop is CASSLYLNEQFF. The CDR3 DNA follows: TGTGCCAGCAGCCTCTATCTGAATGAGCAGTTCTTC.

This clone was counted a single time. The gene calls are TRBV5-6 and TRBJ2-5; D is ambiguous. Germline loops: CDR1 SGHDT, CDR2 YYEEEE. Trimming cost V 0 bases and J 7 bases, with 10 bases left between them. This CDR3 has 13 residues. Here the CDR3 DNA reads TGTGCCAGCAGCTTGGTGGATATCGTGACCCAGTACTTC. This gives the protein CASSLVDIVTQYF.

The chain joins TRBV30 to TRBJ1-1, with no clear D. V was pared by 4 bases and J by 1 base, with 10 bases between. Looked up from germline, CDR1 is GTSNPN and CDR2 is SVGIG (reference sequence). This CDR3 region has 13 residues. The DNA for the CDR3 is TGTGCCTGGACCATTACTACGAACACTGAAGCTTTCTTT. Amino acids: CAWTITTNTEAFF.

This clone was counted ten times or more. The V and J genes are TRBV11-2 and TRBJ2-7; D ambiguous. The germline V gene has CDR1 SGHAT and CDR2 FQNNGV. Trimming took 1 base from V and 6 from J, leaving 13 bases between them. The CDR3 loop spans 14 amino acids. CDR3 DNA sequence: TGTGCCAGCAGCTTAGTTGGTAGCCAGACCGAGCAGTACTTC. Translating it yields CASSLVGSQTEQYF.

This chain uses TRBV27 with TRBJ2-7, with D possibly matching TRBD2 (5 bases). Germline CDR1 is MNHEY and CDR2 is SMNVEV (reference sequence). The CDR3 spans 14 residues. Trimming left V 6 bases short and J 2 bases short, with 14 bases between. This chain's CDR3 is CASSPLAPPYEQYF. The CDR3 bases are TGTGCCAGCAGCCCCCTAGCTCCGCCCTACGAGCAGTACTTC.